This T cell receptor beta chain came from a study of T-cell reconstitution after alpha-beta-depleted transplantation in children. Unique molecular identifiers were incorporated during preparation of the TCRbeta library. TCRdb re-called the PCR reads with MiXCR, one entry per CDR3 protein. This table holds over 150,000 distinct CDR3 sequences, about 6.3% found once. This CDR3 has 19 amino acids. The junction had 20 bases not matched to a gene; V was cut back by 0 bases and J by 10 bases. Germline lookup yields CDR1 SGHNT and CDR2 YYREEE (reference sequence). The receptor was isolated from a human donor who donated a stem cell graft to a child with Wiskott-Aldrich syndrome. The material sequenced was PBMCs from the stem cell graft donor, taken from the stem cell graft. V usage is TRBV5-4 and J usage is TRBJ2-1; TRBD2 agrees at 9 bases. CDR3 in amino acids: CASSLEGGGTSPRSEEQFF. CDR3 bases: TGTGCCAGCAGCTTGGAAGGCGGGGGGACTAGCCCACGATCTGAGGAGCAGTTCTTC.